Listed here are 24 T cell receptor beta chains from one sample, sequenced in a study of cytomegalovirus exposure and HLA in healthy donors. The PCR made use of 60 Vbeta and 13 Jbeta primers. Using immunoSEQ multiplex PCR, the repertoire was profiled, and TCRdb retains in-frame clones only, with some absent. The table has around 110,000 clones, 79% seen once. The sample consisted of PBMCs. The receptors here all came from a young man in good health and CMV-seropositive.

This rearrangement joins TRBV11-3 to TRBJ1-4; TRBD1 aligns across 8 bases. This CDR3 region has 17 residues. V lost 1 base and J lost 5; bases outside the gene matches: 9. Germline V CDR1 and CDR2: SGHNT, YENEEA. As DNA, the CDR3 is TGTGCCAGCAGCTTAGGTCTGACAGGGGATCCCAATGAAAAACTGTTTTTT. Amino acids: CASSLGLTGDPNEKLFF.

This sequence joins TRBV5-1 and TRBJ2-4; 7 bases are a match to TRBD1. The CDR3 spans 14 residues. Per the germline V gene, CDR1 is SGHRS and CDR2 is YFSETQ. V lost 1 base to trimming and J lost 12 bases; unmatched junction nucleotides: 10. The CDR3 loop is CASSLTGPGDSQYF. CDR3 bases: TGCGCCAGCAGCTTGACAGGGCCTGGGGACAGTCAGTACTTC.

The V and J genes are TRBV5-1 and TRBJ2-7; 10 bases map to TRBD2. V trimming: 7 bases; J trimming: 6 bases; junction bases outside the gene matches: 7. Germline CDR1 is SGHRS and CDR2 is YFSETQ. The CDR3 loop spans 13 amino acids. The CDR3 protein is CASAIAGGFEQYF. Written as DNA, the CDR3 is TGCGCCAGCGCGATAGCGGGAGGCTTCGAGCAGTACTTC.

The chain links TRBV2 to TRBJ2-5; 8 positions agree with TRBD1. The J segment lost 4 bases and the V segment lost 7 bases, leaving 8 bases of the junction unmatched. From germline, CDR1 is SNHLY and CDR2 FYNNEI. The CDR3 totals 14 residues. This chain's CDR3 is CASTEDRAGETQYF. CDR3 bases: TGTGCCAGCACGGAGGACAGGGCGGGAGAGACCCAGTACTTC.

The CDR3 DNA reads TGTGCCAGCAGCCATCTTGACAGGGTCTACGAGCAGTACTTC. This encodes CASSHLDRVYEQYF. The rearrangement joins TRBV5-6 to TRBJ2-7; TRBD1 aligns across 7 bases. Trimming cost V 4 bases and J 3 bases; bases outside gene matches: 7. CDR1 SGHDT and CDR2 YYEEEE come from the germline V gene. The CDR3 length is 14 residues.

This clone was counted a few times. This rearrangement joins TRBV4-3 to TRBJ1-2, with 9 bases identical to TRBD1. The CDR3 is 14 amino acids. Germline assignment: CDR1 LGHNA and CDR2 YSLEER. The J segment lost 6 bases and the V segment lost 4 bases, leaving 6 bases of the junction unmatched. The CDR3 DNA reads as TGCGCCAGCAGCCGGACAGGGGTAGGGGATGGCTACACCTTC. It encodes CASSRTGVGDGYTF.

This rearrangement joins TRBV6-5 to TRBJ1-4, with 12 bases lining up with TRBD1. The CDR3 has 15 residues. The germline V gene encodes CDR1 MNHEY and CDR2 SVGAGI. Trimming at V came to 5 bases and at J to 8 bases, leaving 6 bases not matched to a gene. CDR3 region: CASSGGQGAGEKLFF. The CDR3 nucleotides are TGTGCCAGCAGTGGGGGACAGGGGGCTGGGGAAAAACTGTTTTTT.

The J gene is TRBJ1-2, the V gene TRBV18; 10 bases match TRBD1. J was trimmed by 6 bases and V by 2 bases; bases with no gene match: 3. The germline V gene encodes CDR1 KGHSH and CDR2 LQKENI. The length of the CDR3 is 14 residues. The CDR3 here is CASSPGTGADGYTF. CDR3 DNA sequence: TGTGCCAGCTCACCAGGGACAGGGGCAGATGGCTACACCTTC.

The CDR3 sequence is CASSLSPGRGDYGYTF. CDR3 DNA: TGTGCCAGCAGTTTATCCCCAGGGAGGGGGGACTATGGCTACACCTTC. This chain uses TRBV28 with TRBJ1-2, with D perhaps matching TRBD1 (6 bases). The V gene lost 1 base and the J gene lost 3 bases, with 15 bases spanning the gap. The CDR3 is 16 amino acids. Looked up from germline, CDR1 is MDHEN and CDR2 is SYDVKM.

V gene TRBV19 combines with J gene TRBJ2-7, with 8 bases that match TRBD2. Losses at the gene ends were 7 bases for V and 13 bases for J; bases not matched to a gene: 15. The germline CDR1 and CDR2 sequences are LNHDA and SQIVND (reference sequence). The CDR3 has 13 amino acids. The CDR3 DNA reads as TGTGCCAGTAACCAAAGGAGCGGGAGTCCCCAATACTTC. Its translation is CASNQRSGSPQYF.

The V and J genes are TRBV6-5 and TRBJ1-5; 9 bases line up with TRBD1. Trimming took 11 bases from V and 5 from J; bases not matched to a gene: 4. Germline values: CDR1 MNHEY, CDR2 SVGAGI. The CDR3 contains 12 residues. The CDR3 DNA reads TGTGCCTGCCGGACAGGGGATCAGCCCCAGCATTTT. Its translation is CACRTGDQPQHF.

This chain links TRBV5-5 with TRBJ1-4; no definite D call. V dropped 4 bases and J dropped 4 bases, with 14 bases sitting between them. This CDR3 region has 15 residues. The germline V gene encodes CDR1 SGHKS and CDR2 YYEKEE (reference sequence). The CDR3 loop reads CASSPTPEDNEKLFF. Here the CDR3 DNA reads TGTGCCAGCAGCCCTACCCCAGAGGATAATGAAAAACTGTTTTTT.

The chain combines TRBV10-3 with TRBJ2-5; D remains unclear. The J call may be mistaken, given a closer DNA end match to TRBJ2-7. The CDR3 totals 15 residues. Germline V gene lookup returns CDR1 ENHRY and CDR2 SYGVKD. The CDR3: CAISMYYGVYYEQYF. The CDR3 region has the DNA TGTGCCATCAGTATGTATTACGGCGTATACTACGAGCAGTACTTC.

V gene TRBV19 combines with J gene TRBJ1-1, with D possibly matching TRBD1 (5 bases). The CDR3 contains 12 residues. Germline values: CDR1 LNHDA, CDR2 SQIVND (reference sequence). The V and J ends lost 5 bases and 11 bases respectively, with 15 bases between them. CDR3 in DNA: TGTGCCAGTAGTTTCAGGGCGGTAGGTGCTTTCTTT. Residues: CASSFRAVGAFF.

The chain is built from TRBV27 and TRBJ2-1, with 13 positions matching TRBD2. The germline V gene has CDR1 MNHEY and CDR2 SMNVEV (reference sequence). This CDR3 has 20 residues. Trimming at V came to 8 bases and at J to 4 bases, leaving 20 bases not matched to a gene. In DNA, the CDR3 is TGTGCCAGCTACGGACACACCGGGACTAGCGGGACGCCTGGTTACAATGAGCAGTTCTTC. As protein: CASYGHTGTSGTPGYNEQFF.

The genes are TRBV4-2 and TRBJ2-3; 12 nucleotides align to TRBD2. This CDR3 is 18 amino acids long. V lost 1 base and J lost 3; bases outside the gene matches: 8. Germline-derived CDR1 and CDR2 are LGHNA and YNFKEQ. The CDR3 sequence is CASSQGPSSGRATDTQYF. CDR3 in DNA: TGTGCCAGCAGCCAAGGTCCTTCTAGCGGGAGGGCGACAGATACGCAGTATTTT.

The chain combines TRBV27 with TRBJ2-3; 12 bases line up with TRBD1. Germline CDR1 MNHEY, CDR2 SMNVEV (reference sequence). The J segment lost 4 bases and the V segment lost 2 bases, leaving 4 bases of the junction unmatched. The CDR3 totals 16 residues. The CDR3 protein is CASSLLGTGGPDTQYF. The CDR3 DNA follows: TGTGCCAGCAGTTTACTGGGGACAGGGGGCCCAGATACGCAGTATTTT.

The gene calls are TRBV6-4 and TRBJ2-2, with unresolved D. With 4 bases removed from V and 7 bases from J, the gap between germline ends came to 7 bases. The germline V gene encodes CDR1 MRHNA and CDR2 SNTAGT. The CDR3 contains 12 residues. The CDR3 DNA is TGTGCCAGCAGTGCTCTAGACGGGGAGCTGTTTTTT. As protein: CASSALDGELFF.

The chain combines TRBV9 with TRBJ1-2, with D uncertain. The germline CDR1 and CDR2 sequences are SGDLS and YYNGEE. The V end lost 3 bases, the J end lost 0 bases, and 6 bases lay between the germline ends. This CDR3 has 13 residues. The CDR3 reads CASSGRANYGYTF. The CDR3, as DNA: TGTGCCAGCAGCGGGCGGGCTAACTATGGCTACACCTTC.

The genes are TRBV7-9 and TRBJ1-4; TRBD1 is a possible D gene (5 bases). V was shortened by 5 bases and J by 8 bases, with 18 bases between the two germline ends. Germline V gene sequence: CDR1 SEHNR, CDR2 FQNEAQ (reference sequence). This CDR3 is 15 amino acids long. The CDR3: CASSKGTPGGEKLFF. The CDR3 DNA reads as TGTGCCAGCAGCAAAGGGACTCCCGGCGGGGAAAAACTGTTTTTT.

V and J are TRBV30 and TRBJ2-1, with D possibly matching TRBD2 (5 bases). Germline loops: CDR1 GTSNPN, CDR2 SVGIG (reference sequence). V was pared by 5 bases and J by 2 bases, with 16 bases between. This CDR3 spans 15 amino acids. Here the CDR3 reads CAWAPLTSAYNEQFF. The CDR3 bases are TGTGCCTGGGCCCCCCTAACTAGTGCCTACAATGAGCAGTTCTTC.

CDR3 sequence (DNA): TGTGCCAGTAGTATTGACAGATCTAGCGAGCAGTACTTC. Protein sequence: CASSIDRSSEQYF. This chain connects TRBV19 to TRBJ2-7; TRBD1 is a possible D gene (5 bases). The CDR3 length is 13 residues. Germline CDR1 reads LNHDA; CDR2 reads SQIVND (reference sequence). Trimming took 3 bases from V and 6 from J, leaving 12 bases between them.

This rearrangement joins TRBV19 to TRBJ2-7; TRBD2 matches at 12 bases. V lost 6 bases, J lost 7 bases, and 7 bases stayed unmatched. The CDR3 sequence is 14 residues long. CDR1 is LNHDA and CDR2 is SQIVND in the germline V gene (reference sequence). CDR3 sequence: CASSMTSGGEEQYF. The CDR3 DNA follows: TGTGCCAGTAGCATGACTAGCGGGGGCGAAGAGCAGTACTTC.

J is TRBJ2-1 and V is TRBV5-6, with a possible D match to TRBD2 (7 bases). The V gene's germline CDR1 is SGHDT and CDR2 YYEEEE. V lost 5 bases, J lost 2 bases, and 20 bases lay in between. This CDR3 has 17 residues. DNA for the CDR3: TGTGCCAGCAGTTTCCTGGGGGCGGGAGCACCCTACAATGAGCAGTTCTTC. Translation: CASSFLGAGAPYNEQFF.